This T cell receptor (beta chain) was retrieved from a study of OX40 agonist ivuxolimab in advanced cancers. Some clones are missing from TCRdb's copy, which holds only in-frame ones; the method was immunoSEQ multiplex PCR. Of 60,000 or so clones listed, 89% are singletons. The length of the CDR3 is 16 residues. Germline CDR1 is MNHEY and CDR2 is SMNVEV (reference sequence). V shed 11 bases, J shed 2 bases, and the junction held 14 bases outside the gene matches. The clonotype originates from an adult with an advanced solid tumor such as melanoma, head and neck, liver or kidney cancer. Sequencing used CD4+ or CD8+ T cells sorted from blood, obtained in a trial of the OX40 agonist ivuxolimab. J is TRBJ2-2 and V is TRBV27; 7 nucleotides agree with TRBD2. The CDR3 DNA reads TGTGCCGGCACCCCATCGAGCGGGAAAAACACCGGGGAGCTGTTTTTT. Residues: CAGTPSSGKNTGELFF.